This T cell receptor (beta chain) was found in a study of blood T cell repertoires in COVID-19. Study summary: The United States, Italy and Spain supplied acute and convalescent COVID-19 samples. Sources were T cells, B-cell-depleted T cells, or PBMCs; the material itself was cDNA or gDNA.

Authors' processing steps: Researchers report that nucleated cell counts were estimated from reference gene primer amplification. TCRdb's table, derived via immunoSEQ multiplex PCR, lists solely in-frame clones and lacks some. That table supplies the V and J calls and clone size; D and trimming were determined from the DNA. This sample has about 270,000 clones; 85% occur once, and the top ten carry roughly 13%. The CDR3 totals 13 residues. The germline gives CDR1 SGHRS, CDR2 YFSETQ. Trimming cost V 6 bases and J 4 bases, with 13 bases left between them. The receptor was isolated from a human donor in a cohort sampled during active COVID-19. Sequenced: peripheral blood. The chain has TRBV5-1 and TRBJ2-5; weak D call: TRBD2 (5 bases). CDR3 sequence reads: CASTKDWRETQYF. The CDR3, as DNA: TGCGCCAGCACCAAGGACTGGAGAGAGACCCAGTACTTC.